These 5 T cell receptor beta chains came from one sample sequenced in a study of cytomegalovirus exposure and HLA in healthy donors. Vbeta (60) and Jbeta (13) primers were used in the PCR. Profiling relied on immunoSEQ multiplex PCR, and the TCRdb table lists in-frame clones only, not all of them. This table holds tens of thousands of clones, 60% to 85% found once. Sequenced sample: PBMCs. These receptors originate from a woman between 35 and 50 years old in good health and CMV-seropositive.

This clone turned up a few times. This chain links TRBV7-2 with TRBJ2-1, with 10 bases lining up with TRBD2. The CDR3 consists of 15 residues. Losses at the gene ends were 6 bases for V and 2 bases for J; bases not matched to a gene: 4. Germline CDR1 and CDR2: SGHTA and FQGNSA. For the CDR3, the DNA is TGTGCCAGCAGGGCTAGCGGGAGAACCTACAATGAGCAGTTCTTC. This sequence encodes CASRASGRTYNEQFF.

CDR3 bases: TGTGCCAGCGTACGAGCCTACGAGCAGTACTTC. It codes for CASVRAYEQYF. The chain recombines TRBV27 with TRBJ2-7; D unclear. This CDR3 has 11 residues. The germline V gene encodes CDR1 MNHEY and CDR2 SMNVEV (reference sequence). Trimming cost V 8 bases and J 2 bases, with 7 bases left between them.

This clone was counted a few times. V is TRBV7-6 and J is TRBJ2-5; D gene unclear. CDR3 length: 11 residues. V lost 4 bases, J lost 3 bases, and 3 bases lay in between. In germline, CDR1 is SGHVS, CDR2 FNYEAQ. CDR3 coding DNA: TGTGCCAGCAGCTATAAAGAGACCCAGTACTTC. Its protein product is CASSYKETQYF.

This rearrangement joins TRBV15 to TRBJ1-1; the D is unclear. Per germline, CDR1 LNHNV and CDR2 YYDKDF (reference sequence). Trimming removed 6 bases at V and 0 bases at J, with 11 bases between. The CDR3 sequence is 14 residues long. CDR3 in amino acids: CATSGTVMNTEAFF. The CDR3 coding sequence is TGTGCCACCAGTGGTACAGTTATGAACACTGAAGCTTTCTTT. Based on the CDR3 plus reference TRBV15 and TRBJ1-1, the full variable domain is DAMVIQNPRYQVTQFGKPVTLSCSQTLNHNVMYWYQQKSSQAPKLLFHYYDKDFNNEADTPDNFQSRRPNTSFCFLDIRSPGLGDTAMYLCATSGTVMNTEAFFGQGTRLTVV.

This chain uses TRBV29-1 with TRBJ1-1; unclear D gene. This CDR3 is built from 14 residues. Germline CDR1 and CDR2: SQVTM and ANQGSEA. Trimming took 7 bases from V and 2 from J, leaving 17 bases between them. The CDR3 spells CSATLTPFNTEAFF. The CDR3 DNA follows: TGCAGCGCTACTTTAACCCCATTCAACACTGAAGCTTTCTTT. Full variable domain (outside the CDR3, taken from reference TRBV29-1 and TRBJ1-1): SAVISQKPSRDICQRGTSLTIQCQVDSQVTMMFWYRQQPGQSLTLIATANQGSEATYESGFVIDKFPISRPNLTFSTLTVSNMSPEDSSIYLCSATLTPFNTEAFFGQGTRLTVV.